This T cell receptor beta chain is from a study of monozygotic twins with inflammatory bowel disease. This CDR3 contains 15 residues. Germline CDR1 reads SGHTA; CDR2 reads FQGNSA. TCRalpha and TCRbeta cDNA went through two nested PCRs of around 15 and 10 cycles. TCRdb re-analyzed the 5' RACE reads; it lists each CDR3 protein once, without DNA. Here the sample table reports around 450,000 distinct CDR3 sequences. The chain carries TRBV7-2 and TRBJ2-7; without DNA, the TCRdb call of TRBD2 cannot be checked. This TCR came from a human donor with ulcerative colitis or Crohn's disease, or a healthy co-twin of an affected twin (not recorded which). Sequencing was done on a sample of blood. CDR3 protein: CASSYLGGGVYEQYF.